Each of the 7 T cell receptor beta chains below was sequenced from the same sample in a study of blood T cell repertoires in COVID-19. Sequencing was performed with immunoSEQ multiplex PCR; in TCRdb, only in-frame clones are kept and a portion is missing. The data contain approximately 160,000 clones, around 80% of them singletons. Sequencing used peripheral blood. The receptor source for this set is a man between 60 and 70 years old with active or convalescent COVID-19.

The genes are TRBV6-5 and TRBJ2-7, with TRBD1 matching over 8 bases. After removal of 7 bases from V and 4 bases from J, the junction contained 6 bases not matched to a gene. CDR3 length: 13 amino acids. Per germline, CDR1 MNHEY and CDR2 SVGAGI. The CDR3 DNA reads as TGTGCCAGCACTGTGGACAGGGCTTACGAGCAGTACTTC. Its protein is CASTVDRAYEQYF.

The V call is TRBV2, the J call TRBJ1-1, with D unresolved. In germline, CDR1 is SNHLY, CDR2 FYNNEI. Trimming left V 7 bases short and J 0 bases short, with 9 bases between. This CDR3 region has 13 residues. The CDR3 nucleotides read TGTGCCAGCACGCGGGAGCTGAACACTGAAGCTTTCTTT. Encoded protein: CASTRELNTEAFF.

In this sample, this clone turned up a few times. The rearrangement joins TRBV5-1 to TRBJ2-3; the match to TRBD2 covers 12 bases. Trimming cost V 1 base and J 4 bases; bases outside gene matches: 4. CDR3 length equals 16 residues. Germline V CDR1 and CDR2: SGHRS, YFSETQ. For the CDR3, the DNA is TGCGCCAGCAGCTTGACACTAGCGGGAGGAGCAGATACGCAGTATTTT. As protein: CASSLTLAGGADTQYF.

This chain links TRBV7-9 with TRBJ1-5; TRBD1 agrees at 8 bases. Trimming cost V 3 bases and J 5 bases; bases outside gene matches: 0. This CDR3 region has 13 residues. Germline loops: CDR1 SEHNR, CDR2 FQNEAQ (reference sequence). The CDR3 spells CASSLTGDQPQHF. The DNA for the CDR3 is TGTGCCAGCAGCTTGACAGGGGATCAGCCCCAGCATTTT.

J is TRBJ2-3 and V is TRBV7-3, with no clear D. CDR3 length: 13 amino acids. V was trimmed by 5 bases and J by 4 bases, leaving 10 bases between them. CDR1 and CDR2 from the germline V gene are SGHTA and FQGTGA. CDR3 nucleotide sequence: TGTGCCAGCAGCCTCCCTCCGGCAGATACGCAGTATTTT. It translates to CASSLPPADTQYF.

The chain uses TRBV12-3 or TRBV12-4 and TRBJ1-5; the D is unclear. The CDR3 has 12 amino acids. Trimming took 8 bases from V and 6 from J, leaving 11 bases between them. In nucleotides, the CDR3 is TGTGCCAGCCATCGACGGGGTCAGCCCCAGCATTTT. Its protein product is CASHRRGQPQHF.

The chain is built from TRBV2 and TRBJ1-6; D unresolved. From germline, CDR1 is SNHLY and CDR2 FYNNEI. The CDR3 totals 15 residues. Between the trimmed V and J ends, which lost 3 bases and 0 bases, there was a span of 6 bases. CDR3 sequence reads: CASSDGSSYNSPLHF. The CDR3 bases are TGTGCCAGCAGTGATGGCAGCTCCTATAATTCACCCCTCCACTTT.